Below, 4 T cell receptor beta chains from the same sample are listed, as sequenced in a study of shared clonotypes between healthy human individuals. TCRdb's copy holds only in-frame clones and misses some; the assay was immunoSEQ multiplex PCR. The top ten hold roughly 10% of the sample, which has 150,000 to 200,000 clones, over 50% seen once. The material sequenced was memory CD4+ T cells sorted from blood. The subset: CD45RA-negative fraction. The receptor source for this set is a young man in good health.

For this clone: Relative to the germline gene, one junction end is altered; a read error may explain this. V gene TRBV19 combines with J gene TRBJ1-1, with 7 bases matching TRBD1. Germline CDR1 is LNHDA and CDR2 is SQIVND (reference sequence). This CDR3 contains 11 residues. The CDR3 region is CASSEDRALLF. In nucleotides, the CDR3 is TGTGCCAGTAGTGAAGACAGGGCCCTTCTTTTT.

This clone came up once. The J gene is TRBJ2-1, the V gene TRBV27, with D possibly matching TRBD2 (6 bases). Trimming removed 4 bases at V and 6 bases at J, with 13 bases between. Germline V gene lookup returns CDR1 MNHEY and CDR2 SMNVEV (reference sequence). This CDR3 spans 14 amino acids. CDR3 coding DNA: TGTGCCAGCAGTTGGAGGGAGAGTAGCAATGAGCAGTTCTTC. Translating gives CASSWRESSNEQFF.

This clone appeared many times. The V call is TRBV6-1, the J call TRBJ2-7, with TRBD2 matching 11 bases. Trimming at V came to 5 bases and at J to 2 bases, leaving 5 bases not matched to a gene. The length of the CDR3 is 15 residues. Germline V lookup: CDR1 MNHNS, CDR2 SASEGT. Here the CDR3 DNA reads TGTGCCAGCAGTCCATTGACTAGCGGGGCCTACGAGCAGTACTTC. This gives the protein CASSPLTSGAYEQYF.

V usage is TRBV6-5 and J usage is TRBJ2-2; 7 bases are a match to TRBD1. Germline V gene sequence: CDR1 MNHEY, CDR2 SVGAGI. This CDR3 is built from 13 residues. The ends lost 4 bases at V and 4 bases at J; junction bases unmatched: 0. This CDR3 reads CASSSGGTGELFF. The CDR3 region has the DNA TGTGCCAGCAGTTCAGGGGGCACCGGGGAGCTGTTTTTT.